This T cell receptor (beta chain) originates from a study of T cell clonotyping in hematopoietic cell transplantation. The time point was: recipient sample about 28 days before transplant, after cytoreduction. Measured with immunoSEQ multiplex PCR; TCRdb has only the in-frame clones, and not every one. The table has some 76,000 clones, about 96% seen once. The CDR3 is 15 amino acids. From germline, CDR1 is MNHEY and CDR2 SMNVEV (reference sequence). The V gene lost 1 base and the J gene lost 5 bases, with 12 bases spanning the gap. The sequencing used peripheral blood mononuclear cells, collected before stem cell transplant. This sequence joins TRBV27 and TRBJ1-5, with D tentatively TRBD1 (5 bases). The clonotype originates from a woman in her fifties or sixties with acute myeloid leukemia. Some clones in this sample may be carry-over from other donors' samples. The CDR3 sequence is CASSLLGGTYQPQHF. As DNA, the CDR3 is TGTGCCAGCAGTTTATTAGGCGGGACCTATCAGCCCCAGCATTTT.